This passage covers 3 T cell receptor beta chains from one sample sequenced in a study of T-cell reconstitution after alpha-beta-depleted transplantation in children (dated by TCRdb to the mid-2010s). Library prep was done by PCR. TCRdb records Illumina HiSeq 2500 as the sequencer. To normalize quantification of the TCRbeta repertoire, the TCR libraries were built with molecular barcoding that relied on unique molecular identifiers. Starting from the raw public reads, TCRdb applied fastp trimming at Q25, assembled clones with MiXCR and retained in-frame beta chains. Identical CDR3 protein sequences are pooled into one entry, listed with their most common genes and DNA. In this sample the table shows some 500,000 distinct CDR3 sequences, about 17% of which occur a single time. The ten largest clones add up to 2.5% to 3.5% of the sample. The material sequenced was PBMCs from the stem cell graft donor, taken from the stem cell graft. The receptors here all came from a human donor who donated a stem cell graft to a child with acute lymphoblastic leukemia.

V is TRBV10-3 and J is TRBJ2-1; 8 nucleotides align to TRBD2. The CDR3 contains 14 residues. The germline V gene encodes CDR1 ENHRY and CDR2 SYGVKD. V lost 10 bases to trimming and J lost 4 bases; unmatched junction nucleotides: 9. The CDR3 bases are TGTGCCAGTGGTAGCGGGATAGTATACAATGAGCAGTTCTTC. This sequence encodes CASGSGIVYNEQFF.

This chain uses TRBV6-2 or TRBV6-3 with TRBJ2-1; TRBD2 agrees at 14 bases. Germline V gene lookup returns CDR1 MNHEY and CDR2 SVGEGT. V dropped 6 bases and J dropped 7; count of bases not matched to a gene: 5. The CDR3 consists of 15 residues. The CDR3 sequence is CASRKTSGRGNEQFF. The CDR3 DNA reads TGTGCCAGCAGAAAGACTAGCGGGAGGGGGAATGAGCAGTTCTTC.

V usage is TRBV12-3 or TRBV12-4 and J usage is TRBJ1-5; 7 positions match TRBD1. This CDR3 is built from 14 residues. V was pared by 6 bases and J by 6 bases, with 8 bases of the junction left unmatched. Here the CDR3 DNA reads TGTGCCAGCAGAATGACAGGGAGAGGTCAGCCCCAGCATTTT. This codes for CASRMTGRGQPQHF.